The present T cell receptor beta chain was sequenced within a study of cytomegalovirus exposure and HLA in healthy donors. Worth noting for this clone: What it recognizes is unknown.

The study ran its PCR with 60 Vbeta and 13 Jbeta primers. Assay: immunoSEQ multiplex PCR; the TCRdb copy retains only in-frame clones and omits some. This sample has under 200,000 clones, with 81% found just once. Study observations and caveats: When analyzed later, a missense DCLRE1C variant was found to be linked to TCR beta V- and J-gene trimming. Follow-up analysis found HLA locus-dependent TCR association rates, highest for DRB1 and lowest for HLA-C. In an earlier analysis, productive rearrangement rates for most beta V segments clustered near 87% or 30%.

Input material: PBMCs. The source is a man in his forties in good health and CMV-seropositive.

This CDR3 is CASSGLAGSTDTQYF. CDR3 DNA: TGCGCCAGCAGCGGACTAGCGGGCAGCACAGATACGCAGTATTTT. The chain employs TRBV5-1 and TRBJ2-3; TRBD2 agrees at 11 bases. Losses at the gene ends were 4 bases for V and 0 bases for J; bases not matched to a gene: 1. Germline V gene data show CDR1 as SGHRS and CDR2 as YFSETQ. The CDR3 loop spans 15 amino acids.